The 17 T cell receptor beta chains presented below share a single source sample, sequenced in a study of blood T cell repertoires in COVID-19. Libraries were prepared by immunoSEQ multiplex PCR; TCRdb keeps only in-frame clonotypes and omits some of them. The sample yields 90,000 to 130,000 clones, about nine tenths seen once. Material: peripheral blood. The receptors originated from a human donor in a cohort sampled during active COVID-19.

This clone was counted once. V gene TRBV29-1 combines with J gene TRBJ2-6; D remains unclear. Trimming took 5 bases from V and 1 from J, leaving 3 bases between them. The germline V gene encodes CDR1 SQVTM and CDR2 ANQGSEA. The CDR3 is 12 residues long. CDR3: CSVYSGANVLTF. In nucleotides, the CDR3 is TGCAGCGTTTATTCTGGGGCCAACGTCCTGACTTTC.

This clone occurred a few times. V and J are TRBV29-1 and TRBJ1-2, with D uncertain. Germline CDR1 SQVTM, CDR2 ANQGSEA. The CDR3 covers 13 residues. Between the trimmed V and J ends, which lost 7 bases and 3 bases, there was a span of 15 bases. This CDR3 reads CSAGPLGDYGYTF. Here the CDR3 DNA reads TGCAGCGCCGGACCACTCGGGGACTATGGCTACACCTTC.

V is TRBV10-3 and J is TRBJ2-2, with 7 bases fitting TRBD1. Germline V CDR1 and CDR2: ENHRY, SYGVKD. This CDR3 region has 15 residues. V lost 4 bases, J lost 4 bases, and 6 bases stayed unmatched. The CDR3 region has the DNA TGTGCCATCAGTGGAGGACAGGCGTTCACCGGGGAGCTGTTTTTT. It translates to CAISGGQAFTGELFF.

The CDR3: CASSSQGYVNTEAFF. As DNA, the CDR3 is TGCGCCAGCAGCTCTCAGGGGTACGTGAACACTGAAGCTTTCTTT. V is TRBV5-1 and J is TRBJ1-1; the D gene is possibly TRBD1 (6 bases). Germline V gene data show CDR1 as SGHRS and CDR2 as YFSETQ. The CDR3 sequence is 15 residues long. V lost 3 bases to trimming and J lost 0 bases, with 12 bases between them. The full variable domain, with the rest looked up from reference TRBV5-1 and TRBJ1-1, is KAGVTQTPRYLIKTRGQQVTLSCSPISGHRSVSWYQQTPGQGLQFLFEYFSETQRNKGNFPGRFSGRQFSNSRSEMNVSTLELGDSALYLCASSSQGYVNTEAFFGQGTRLTVV.

The rearrangement links TRBV5-1 to TRBJ2-7; 9 bases align to TRBD1. The CDR3 runs 15 residues. Germline CDR1 is SGHRS and CDR2 is YFSETQ. V lost 4 bases to trimming and J lost 3 bases; unmatched junction nucleotides: 8. CDR3 sequence: CASSPSRDRDYEQYF. In DNA, the CDR3 is TGCGCCAGCAGCCCTAGCCGGGACAGGGACTACGAGCAGTACTTC.

The V and J genes are TRBV18 and TRBJ2-5; TRBD1 aligns across 7 bases. The germline gives CDR1 KGHSH, CDR2 LQKENI. The CDR3 has 14 residues. V lost 3 bases, J lost 2 bases, and 3 bases stayed unmatched. CDR3 nucleotides: TGTGCCAGCTCACCGGACAGGAATCAAGAGACCCAGTACTTC. It encodes CASSPDRNQETQYF.

The chain combines TRBV25-1 with TRBJ1-1; possible D gene TRBD1, 5 bases. The germline V and J ends were trimmed by 8 bases and 0 bases, with 19 bases remaining between them. This CDR3 has 16 amino acids. Germline assignment: CDR1 MGHDK and CDR2 SYGVNS. The CDR3 DNA sequence: TGTGCCAGCGTACCCCAGGGAGGACTCCTGAACACTGAAGCTTTCTTT. The encoded protein is CASVPQGGLLNTEAFF.

The J gene is TRBJ2-7, the V gene TRBV11-2; 8 nucleotides line up with TRBD2. Germline lookup yields CDR1 SGHAT and CDR2 FQNNGV. V gave up 5 bases and J gave up 3 bases; unmatched junction bases: 12. This CDR3 region has 16 residues. The CDR3 DNA follows: TGTGCCAGCAGCCCGCATGTACTAGCGGCTAACTACGAGCAGTACTTC. Translating gives CASSPHVLAANYEQYF.

V is TRBV4-1 and J is TRBJ1-1; TRBD1 might be the D (5 bases). This CDR3 region has 15 residues. V lost 4 bases to trimming and J lost 4 bases, with 16 bases between them. Per the germline V gene, CDR1 is MGHRA and CDR2 is YSYEKL. CDR3 DNA sequence: TGCGCCAGCAGCCGCCGCGGGGCAGAAGGCACTGAAGCTTTCTTT. Translated, it gives CASSRRGAEGTEAFF.

The CDR3 reads CATLAGGSYNEQFF. The CDR3 nucleotides are TGTGCCACCTTAGCGGGGGGCTCCTACAATGAGCAGTTCTTC. V is TRBV7-2 and J is TRBJ2-1, with 10 bases aligning to TRBD2. V dropped 10 bases and J dropped 0; count of bases not matched to a gene: 3. CDR3 size: 14 residues. Germline V gene sequence: CDR1 SGHTA, CDR2 FQGNSA.

The chain combines TRBV27 with TRBJ2-1; 7 bases map to TRBD1. Trimming took 5 bases from V and 2 from J; bases not matched to a gene: 6. The CDR3 has 15 residues. Germline CDR1 reads MNHEY; CDR2 reads SMNVEV (reference sequence). In DNA, the CDR3 is TGTGCCAGCAGTCCCCGACAGGGACCCTACAATGAGCAGTTCTTC. Protein product: CASSPRQGPYNEQFF.

The chain combines TRBV6-1 with TRBJ2-7, with D tentatively TRBD2 (6 bases). V was shortened by 2 bases and J by 3 bases, with 17 bases between the two germline ends. The length of the CDR3 is 16 residues. Per germline, CDR1 MNHNS and CDR2 SASEGT. The CDR3 here is CASSEQSAGGLYEQYF. As DNA, the CDR3 is TGTGCCAGCAGTGAACAATCCGCCGGGGGACTCTACGAGCAGTACTTC.

The J gene is TRBJ1-2, the V gene TRBV29-1; D possibly corresponds to TRBD1 (5 bases). The CDR3 loop spans 13 amino acids. CDR1 SQVTM and CDR2 ANQGSEA come from the germline V gene. V shed 3 bases and J shed 2 bases, with 10 bases lying between them. CDR3 DNA: TGCAGCGTTGAGGGGGGTGAGAACTATGGCTACACCTTC. Translating gives CSVEGGENYGYTF. The variable domain in full, completed from reference TRBV29-1 and TRBJ1-2, reads SAVISQKPSRDICQRGTSLTIQCQVDSQVTMMFWYRQQPGQSLTLIATANQGSEATYESGFVIDKFPISRPNLTFSTLTVSNMSPEDSSIYLCSVEGGENYGYTFGSGTRLTVV.

This chain links TRBV3-1 (or the pseudogene TRBV3-2) with TRBJ1-1, with no clear D. Germline CDR1 reads LGHDT; CDR2 reads YNNKEL (reference sequence). V was pared by 5 bases and J by 6 bases, with 19 bases between. There are 15 residues in the CDR3. The CDR3 DNA follows: TGTGCCAGCAGCTTTCAACCGGGTGGGTCCGCTGAAGCTTTCTTT. Translation gives CASSFQPGGSAEAFF.

Many counts were recorded for this clone. Written as DNA, the CDR3 is TGTGCCAGCAGTTCTCCCGGGACAGGTAGCTCCTACGAGCAGTACTTC. It specifies CASSSPGTGSSYEQYF. The chain is built from TRBV6-8 and TRBJ2-7, with TRBD1 matching over 8 bases. The CDR3 loop spans 16 amino acids. Trimming took 4 bases from V and 0 from J; bases not matched to a gene: 8. Germline V lookup: CDR1 MNHGY, CDR2 SAAAGT.

The V gene is TRBV19, the J gene TRBJ1-5; TRBD1 is a possible D gene (5 bases). The V end lost 1 base, the J end lost 6 bases, and 10 bases lay between the germline ends. Germline V gene sequence: CDR1 LNHDA, CDR2 SQIVND (reference sequence). The length of the CDR3 is 14 residues. The CDR3 DNA sequence: TGTGCCAGTAGTATAGGGGGGGGAGTTCAGCCCCAGCATTTT. Its protein is CASSIGGGVQPQHF.

V usage is TRBV21-1 and J usage is TRBJ2-7; the table's TRBD2 call for D was not verified on the DNA. TRBV21-1 has pseudogene status. The CDR3 is made up of 16 amino acids. For the CDR3, the DNA is TGTGCCAGCAGCAATCAGAGCGGGGGGACGACCTACGAGCAGTACTTC. Protein sequence: CASSNQSGGTTYEQYF.